These 25 T cell receptor beta chains originate from one sample sequenced in a study of cytomegalovirus exposure and HLA in healthy donors. 60 Vbeta and 13 Jbeta primers were used in PCR. Clones were read by immunoSEQ multiplex PCR, and TCRdb kept only the in-frame ones, dropping some. The repertoire holds over 150,000 clones, with about 80% as singletons. Source material: PBMCs. The origin of the receptors is a man between 18 and 29 years old in good health and CMV-seronegative.

The chain combines TRBV5-4 with TRBJ2-5; no definite D call. Deletions cut 5 bases from V and 5 bases from J, with 10 bases between. The CDR3 runs 12 residues. Germline values: CDR1 SGHNT, CDR2 YYREEE (reference sequence). CDR3 protein: CASSSSRETQYF. In DNA, the CDR3 is TGTGCCAGCAGTTCTTCCAGGGAGACCCAGTACTTC.

This clone was recorded once. The chain has TRBV7-9 and TRBJ2-2; D is possibly TRBD1 (5 bases). Germline CDR1 SEHNR, CDR2 FQNEAQ (reference sequence). The ends were cut back, 1 base at V and 0 bases at J, with 6 bases in the middle. This CDR3 has 15 residues. The CDR3 bases are TGTGCCAGCAGCTTAGAGACAGCGAACACCGGGGAGCTGTTTTTT. Its translation: CASSLETANTGELFF.

The chain joins TRBV4-3 to TRBJ2-1; 8 nucleotides match TRBD1. The germline CDR1 and CDR2 sequences are LGHNA and YSLEER. The V segment lost 4 bases and the J segment 10 bases; nucleotides outside the gene matches: 9. The CDR3 consists of 14 residues. The CDR3 loop reads CASSPPGTGREQFF. As DNA, the CDR3 is TGCGCCAGCAGCCCTCCCGGGACAGGTCGGGAGCAGTTCTTC.

The table lists this clone with a count of one. The CDR3 bases are TGTGCCAGCAGCCAAAGAACGGAGTGGGAGAATGAGCAGTTCTTC. It specifies CASSQRTEWENEQFF. The chain is built from TRBV4-2 and TRBJ2-1; D is possibly TRBD2 (5 bases). In germline, CDR1 is LGHNA, CDR2 YNFKEQ. The V end lost 2 bases, the J end lost 7 bases, and 15 bases lay between the germline ends. The CDR3 contains 15 residues.

This sequence joins TRBV14 and TRBJ2-7, with D perhaps TRBD1 (6 bases). The CDR3 runs 15 residues. Germline CDR1 reads SGHDN; CDR2 reads FVKESK. The germline V and J ends were trimmed by 3 bases and 4 bases, with 16 bases remaining between them. CDR3: CASSQLSGVGYEQYF. CDR3 sequence (DNA): TGTGCCAGCAGCCAGTTATCAGGGGTCGGATACGAGCAGTACTTC. The full variable domain, with the rest looked up from reference TRBV14 and TRBJ2-7, is EAGVTQFPSHSVIEKGQTVTLRCDPISGHDNLYWYRRVMGKEIKFLLHFVKESKQDESGMPNNRFLAERTGGTYSTLKVQPAELEDSGVYFCASSQLSGVGYEQYFGPGTRLTVT.

This sequence joins TRBV19 and TRBJ1-3; TRBD1 is a possible D gene (5 bases). Trimming left V 3 bases short and J 0 bases short, with 12 bases between. Germline V lookup: CDR1 LNHDA, CDR2 SQIVND (reference sequence). The CDR3 has 16 amino acids. CDR3 region: CASSIEGAYSGNTIYF. The CDR3 nucleotides are TGTGCCAGTAGTATCGAAGGGGCTTACTCTGGAAACACCATATATTTT.

The chain joins TRBV28 to TRBJ2-5, with a possible D match to TRBD2 (6 bases). Germline CDR1 is MDHEN and CDR2 is SYDVKM. The V and J ends lost 7 bases and 0 bases respectively, with 15 bases between them. The CDR3 runs to 15 residues. The CDR3 loop is CASTLAREDQETQYF. CDR3 DNA: TGTGCCAGCACCCTAGCGAGGGAGGACCAAGAGACCCAGTACTTC. The whole variable domain, filled in from reference TRBV28 and TRBJ2-5, reads DVKVTQSSRYLVKRTGEKVFLECVQDMDHENMFWYRQDPGLGLRLIYFSYDVKMKEKGDIPEGYSVSREKKERFSLILESASTNQTSMYLCASTLAREDQETQYFGPGTRLLVL.

The gene calls are TRBV28 and TRBJ1-5, with 7 bases aligning to TRBD1. V lost 4 bases and J lost 4; bases outside the gene matches: 4. CDR1 MDHEN and CDR2 SYDVKM come from the germline V gene. This CDR3 spans 14 amino acids. The CDR3 region has the DNA TGTGCCAGCAGTTCCTCGACAGGGAATCAGCCCCAGCATTTT. It is translated as CASSSSTGNQPQHF.

V and J are TRBV29-1 and TRBJ2-1, with TRBD1 matching over 7 bases. V dropped 3 bases and J dropped 2; count of bases not matched to a gene: 22. The CDR3 is 20 residues long. Germline CDR1 SQVTM, CDR2 ANQGSEA. CDR3: CSVDGLDPELGTEAYNEQFF. CDR3 sequence (DNA): TGCAGCGTTGATGGGTTGGACCCCGAACTCGGGACAGAAGCCTACAATGAGCAGTTCTTC.

This chain connects TRBV5-6 to TRBJ1-6, with 7 bases lining up with TRBD1. The ends lost 0 bases at V and 1 base at J; junction bases unmatched: 4. This CDR3 has 17 amino acids. Germline CDR1 is SGHDT and CDR2 is YYEEEE. The CDR3 DNA reads as TGTGCCAGCAGCTTGGACTTCAGGGGGTCCTATAATTCACCCCTCCACTTT. Translated, it gives CASSLDFRGSYNSPLHF.

This clone is a singleton in its sample. The gene calls are TRBV2 and TRBJ2-5, with 7 bases aligning to TRBD1. This CDR3 has 13 residues. J gave up 2 bases and V 8 bases, and 5 bases lay outside the gene matches. Germline V gene data show CDR1 as SNHLY and CDR2 as FYNNEI. CDR3 in amino acids: CASDYRGQETQYF. For the CDR3, the DNA is TGTGCCAGCGATTACAGGGGACAAGAGACCCAGTACTTC.

The rearrangement links TRBV28 to TRBJ2-1; no clear D gene. Germline CDR1 MDHEN, CDR2 SYDVKM. V lost 3 bases and J 7 bases, leaving 4 bases between the germline ends. The CDR3 loop spans 11 amino acids. The CDR3, as DNA: TGTGCCAGCAGTTTTTCTAATGAGCAGTTCTTC. This encodes CASSFSNEQFF.

This clone was recorded once. The chain links TRBV7-8 to TRBJ1-5, with 9 bases lining up with TRBD1. V shed 4 bases and J 4 bases; nucleotides not matched to a gene: 5. This CDR3 is 15 amino acids long. Germline assignment: CDR1 SGHVS and CDR2 FQNEAQ. The CDR3 loop reads CASSSGTGINQPQHF. DNA for the CDR3: TGTGCCAGCAGCTCCGGGACAGGGATAAATCAGCCCCAGCATTTT.

This clone was seen a handful of times. The chain uses TRBV5-8 and TRBJ1-6; 7 bases are a match to TRBD1. Germline assignment: CDR1 SGHTS and CDR2 YDEGEE. CDR3 size: 14 residues. The V and J ends lost 5 bases and 10 bases, in that order; junction bases with no gene match: 9. CDR3 region: CASSIRTGSSPLHF. CDR3 bases: TGTGCCAGCAGTATTAGGACAGGCTCCTCACCCCTCCACTTT.

In this sample, this clone turned up a few times. This chain uses TRBV10-2 with TRBJ1-1; D call uncertain. CDR3 length: 13 amino acids. Trimming took 8 bases from V and 1 from J, leaving 11 bases between them. Looked up from germline, CDR1 is WSHSY and CDR2 is SAAADI. The CDR3 reads CASGIEENTEAFF. The CDR3 region has the DNA TGCGCCAGCGGTATAGAGGAGAACACTGAAGCTTTCTTT.

The chain combines TRBV4-2 with TRBJ2-2; D remains ambiguous. CDR3 size: 15 residues. Germline assignment: CDR1 LGHNA and CDR2 YNFKEQ. The ends were cut back, 0 bases at V and 5 bases at J, with 10 bases in the middle. CDR3 sequence reads: CASSQELSRTGELFF. The CDR3 DNA sequence: TGTGCCAGCAGCCAAGAACTGTCCCGAACCGGGGAGCTGTTTTTT.

The CDR3 loop is CASRAVYNEKLFF. The DNA for the CDR3 is TGTGCCAGCAGGGCGGTTTATAATGAAAAACTGTTTTTT. V and J are TRBV6-1 and TRBJ1-4; D ambiguous. V was cut by 6 bases and J by 4 bases, with 9 bases left in between. This CDR3 is built from 13 residues. Looked up from germline, CDR1 is MNHNS and CDR2 is SASEGT.

Concerning this clone: Other nucleotide sequences in the sample specify the same CDR3. The chain is built from TRBV7-3 and TRBJ1-1; 7 nucleotides agree with TRBD1. CDR1 and CDR2 from the germline V gene are SGHTA and FQGTGA. The V segment lost 5 bases and the J segment 2 bases; nucleotides outside the gene matches: 2. The CDR3 extends over 13 amino acids. The CDR3 is CASSRDRNTEAFF. CDR3 DNA: TGTGCCAGCAGCCGGGACAGAAACACTGAAGCTTTCTTT.

The chain recombines TRBV7-2 with TRBJ2-1, with a weak D call TRBD2 (5 bases). V was clipped by 5 bases and J by 6 bases, with 20 bases between them. From germline, CDR1 is SGHTA and CDR2 FQGNSA. CDR3 length equals 16 residues. The CDR3 loop reads CASSVRERPVPNEQFF. DNA of the CDR3: TGTGCCAGCAGCGTTAGGGAGCGGCCCGTCCCCAATGAGCAGTTCTTC.

The chain recombines TRBV7-9 with TRBJ2-5; D is uncertain. This CDR3 comprises 13 residues. CDR1 is SEHNR, CDR2 FQNEAQ, per germline (reference sequence). Trimming took off 2 bases at V and 5 bases at J, with 9 bases between the two ends. CDR3: CASSLSRLETQYF. The CDR3 DNA follows: TGTGCCAGCAGCTTATCCAGGTTGGAGACCCAGTACTTC.

The chain couples TRBV29-1 to TRBJ1-2; D possibly corresponds to TRBD1 (6 bases). In germline, CDR1 is SQVTM, CDR2 ANQGSEA. The CDR3 consists of 15 residues. Trimming shortened V by 1 base and J by 4 bases, and 16 bases separated the two germline ends. The CDR3 loop reads CSVEGEGQTIYGYTF. The CDR3 DNA sequence: TGCAGCGTTGAAGGGGAAGGACAGACAATCTATGGCTACACCTTC.

To note about this clone: One end of the junction is discordant with germline, which a read error may explain. The rearrangement links TRBV7-2 to TRBJ2-3; the D gene is possibly TRBD2 (5 bases). In germline, CDR1 is SGHTA, CDR2 FQGNSA. The CDR3 extends over 14 amino acids. Here the CDR3 reads CASSLAKKSGLGNF. CDR3 in DNA: TGTGCCAGCAGCTTAGCGAAAAAAAGCGGCTTGGGGAATTTT.

This chain joins TRBV27 and TRBJ2-2, with D perhaps matching TRBD2 (6 bases). This CDR3 contains 16 residues. Per germline, CDR1 MNHEY and CDR2 SMNVEV (reference sequence). V gave up 7 bases and J gave up 0 bases, with 15 bases separating them. The CDR3 spells CASMLGPSANTGELFF. The DNA of the CDR3 is TGTGCCAGCATGTTGGGTCCTAGCGCGAACACCGGGGAGCTGTTTTTT.

This chain joins TRBV6-5 and TRBJ2-2; D unresolved. Trimming removed 1 base from V and 1 base from J, with 10 bases in between. The CDR3 loop spans 16 amino acids. CDR1 is MNHEY, CDR2 SVGAGI, per germline. In DNA form, the CDR3 reads TGTGCCAGCAGTTACTGGCAGATGATGAACACCGGGGAGCTGTTTTTT. Translating it yields CASSYWQMMNTGELFF.

The gene calls are TRBV10-3 and TRBJ1-1; weak D call: TRBD1 (6 bases). Trimming stripped 9 bases from V and 4 bases from J, with 18 bases between. CDR1 is ENHRY and CDR2 is SYGVKD in the germline V gene. The CDR3 is 14 amino acids. CDR3: CAIMDADRPTEAFF. In nucleotides, the CDR3 is TGTGCCATAATGGACGCGGACAGACCCACTGAAGCTTTCTTT.